This TCR beta chain was identified in a study of neurological immune-mediated disorders. Trimming pared 0 bases from V and 4 bases from J, leaving 16 bases between. This CDR3 has 16 amino acids. CDR1 is SGDLS, CDR2 YYNGEE, per germline. This clonotype was observed at least ten times. TCRdb re-called the 5' RACE reads with MiXCR, one entry per CDR3 protein. The repertoire holds 65,000 to 80,000 distinct CDR3 sequences, with 17% as singletons. This sequence was found in a woman aged 40 to 50 in good health. The rearrangement joins TRBV9 to TRBJ1-2; D not resolved. The sequencing sample was made of PBMCs. For the CDR3, the DNA is TGTGCCAGCAGCGTAGGAAGTTTAGCGGGGATCTATGGCTACACCTTC. Protein product: CASSVGSLAGIYGYTF.